In this sample, the clone carrying this T cell receptor beta chain turned up once. The CDR3 covers 12 residues. The V gene's germline CDR1 is SQVTM and CDR2 ANQGSEA. V lost 6 bases, J lost 4 bases, and 4 bases stayed unmatched. Time point reported: baseline, week 1 (first vaccination visit). Treatment denoted: pre-vaccination baseline after standard-of-care therapy. Profiled with immunoSEQ multiplex PCR; TCRdb holds only in-frame clones, not every one. The repertoire holds tens of thousands of clones, with 75% to 90% as singletons. This record belongs to a study of a mutant IDH1 vaccine in newly diagnosed glioma. Study summary: Radiotherapy, temozolomide, or both had been given previously, and both were given to most.

The clonotype comes from a middle-aged man with glioma. The chain is built from TRBV29-1 and TRBJ2-7; 9 nucleotides match TRBD2. This sample comprised PBMCs, obtained from a glioma patient treated with radiotherapy, temozolomide or both. CDR3 DNA sequence: TGCAGCGTCGGGCGGGAGGGGTACGAGCAGTACTTC. This gives the protein CSVGREGYEQYF.